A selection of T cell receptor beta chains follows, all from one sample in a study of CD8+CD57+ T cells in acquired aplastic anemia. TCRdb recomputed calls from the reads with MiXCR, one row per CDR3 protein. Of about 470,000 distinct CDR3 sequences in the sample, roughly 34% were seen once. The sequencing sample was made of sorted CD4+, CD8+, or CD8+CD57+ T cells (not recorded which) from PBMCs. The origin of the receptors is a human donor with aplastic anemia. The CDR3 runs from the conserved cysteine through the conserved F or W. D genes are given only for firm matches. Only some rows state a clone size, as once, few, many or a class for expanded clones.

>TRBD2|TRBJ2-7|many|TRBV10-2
CASSEPTSGGRYEQYF
TGCGCCAGCAGTGAACCTACTAGCGGGGGGCGATACGAGCAGTACTTC
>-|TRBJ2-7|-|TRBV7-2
CASSLEPASYEQYF
TGTGCCAGCAGCTTAGAACCGGCGTCCTACGAGCAGTACTTC
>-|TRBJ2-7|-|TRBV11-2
CASSLDPGFSSYEQYF
TGTGCCAGCAGCTTAGATCCAGGGTTTAGCTCCTACGAGCAGTACTTC
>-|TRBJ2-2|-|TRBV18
CASSPRLVDSTGELFF
TGTGCCAGCTCACCACGACTAGTTGATTCCACCGGGGAGCTGTTTTTT
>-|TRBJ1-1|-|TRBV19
CASSILLQVSSTEAFF
TGTGCCAGTAGTATTCTCCTCCAGGTTTCGAGCACTGAAGCTTTCTTT
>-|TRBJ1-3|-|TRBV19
CASQGMGAGNAIYF
TGTGCCAGTCAGGGGATGGGGGCCGGAAACGCCATATATTTT
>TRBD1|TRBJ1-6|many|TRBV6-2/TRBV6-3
CASSHTRGLFSPLHF
TGTGCCAGCAGCCACACCAGGGGGCTATTTTCACCCCTCCACTTT
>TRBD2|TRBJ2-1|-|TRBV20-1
CSAPEREGHNEQFF
TGCAGTGCTCCGGAGAGGGAGGGCCACAATGAGCAGTTCTTC
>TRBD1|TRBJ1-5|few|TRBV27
CASSLMTGTQPQHF
TGTGCCAGCAGTTTAATGACAGGGACTCAGCCCCAGCATTTT
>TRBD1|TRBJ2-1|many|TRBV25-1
CASSETGAYNEQFF
TGTGCCAGCAGTGAGACAGGGGCTTACAATGAGCAGTTCTTC